The 17 T cell receptor beta chains in this list originate from one sample, sequenced in a study of T-cell reconstitution after alpha-beta-depleted transplantation in children. Unique molecular identifiers were incorporated into the prepared TCRbeta library. TCRdb called the PCR reads again in MiXCR, with one record for every CDR3 protein. This sample has more than 120,000 distinct CDR3 sequences, with 7.5% to 9% found just once. Specimen: PBMCs, mostly from graft donor cells, collected 180 days after TCRalphabeta/CD19-depleted stem cell transplant. The receptor source for this set is a female patient aged 2 to 10 who had a stem cell transplant for congenital amegakaryocytic thrombocytopenia, so the T cells may come from the graft donor.

This clonotype came up many times. The chain couples TRBV20-1 to TRBJ2-1; D uncertain. CDR1 and CDR2 (germline): DFQATT, SNEGSKA (reference sequence). The CDR3 is made up of 14 amino acids. Trimming removed 0 bases at V and 9 bases at J, with 15 bases between. CDR3 in amino acids: CSARDGLVRGEQFF. The CDR3 DNA follows: TGCAGTGCTAGAGATGGGCTAGTCCGAGGTGAGCAGTTCTTC.

At least ten counts were recorded for this clonotype. The genes are TRBV12-3 or TRBV12-4 and TRBJ2-1; D gene unclear. V was shortened by 2 bases and J by 2 bases, with 7 bases between the two germline ends. The CDR3 is 14 amino acids. The CDR3 sequence: CASSLSGPYNEQFF. The CDR3 nucleotides are TGTGCCAGCAGTTTAAGTGGGCCCTACAATGAGCAGTTCTTC.

The chain uses TRBV18 and TRBJ2-6; D not resolved. V was clipped by 2 bases and J by 1 base, with 6 bases between them. There are 15 residues in the CDR3. Germline CDR1 is KGHSH and CDR2 is LQKENI. The CDR3 region has the DNA TGTGCCAGCTCACCAAGTGTATCTGGGGCCAACGTCCTGACTTTC. It is translated as CASSPSVSGANVLTF.

In this sample, this clonotype turned up many times. The CDR3 coding sequence is TGTGCCAGCAGCTTATTTAGGGCAGGGAAGGGCACAGATACGCAGTATTTT. It specifies CASSLFRAGKGTDTQYF. The chain is built from TRBV7-2 and TRBJ2-3; D possibly corresponds to TRBD1 (5 bases). Deletions cut 2 bases from V and 1 base from J, with 16 bases between. The CDR3 is 17 residues long. CDR1 and CDR2 (germline): SGHTA, FQGNSA.

Many counts were recorded for this clonotype. The chain recombines TRBV11-2 with TRBJ2-2, with unresolved D. V was pared by 5 bases and J by 0 bases, with 19 bases between. The CDR3 extends over 18 amino acids. Germline-derived CDR1 and CDR2 are SGHAT and FQNNGV. The CDR3 protein is CASSQPYRLVPNTGELFF. The CDR3 coding sequence is TGTGCCAGCAGCCAACCCTATCGGTTGGTTCCGAACACCGGGGAGCTGTTTTTT.

This clonotype has a count of ten or more. J is TRBJ2-5 and V is TRBV3-1, with D possibly being TRBD2 (6 bases). V lost 4 bases and J 5 bases, leaving 14 bases between the germline ends. CDR3 length equals 14 residues. The germline V gene has CDR1 LGHDT and CDR2 YNNKEL (reference sequence). CDR3 in amino acids: CASSLVAGRETQYF. CDR3 in DNA: TGTGCCAGCAGCCTCGTGGCGGGAAGGGAGACCCAGTACTTC.

This clonotype showed up many times. This chain joins TRBV7-9 and TRBJ2-1; D call uncertain. The V end lost 4 bases, the J end lost 6 bases, and 7 bases lay between the germline ends. Germline-derived CDR1 and CDR2 are SEHNR and FQNEAQ (reference sequence). The CDR3 extends over 12 amino acids. The chain's CDR3 is CASSSGSNEQFF. The CDR3 bases are TGTGCCAGCAGCTCCGGTAGCAATGAGCAGTTCTTC.

In this sample, this clonotype turned up many times. The chain links TRBV11-2 to TRBJ1-2, with D tentatively TRBD1 (6 bases). CDR3 size: 13 residues. The germline gives CDR1 SGHAT, CDR2 FQNNGV. Trimming removed 3 bases at V and 4 bases at J, with 9 bases between. DNA for the CDR3: TGTGCCAGCAGCTTCGGACAGAGCTATGGCTACACCTTC. Its translation is CASSFGQSYGYTF. Drawing the rest from reference TRBV11-2 and TRBJ1-2, the complete variable domain is EAGVAQSPRYKIIEKRQSVAFWCNPISGHATLYWYQQILGQGPKLLIQFQNNGVVDDSQLPKDRFSAERLKGVDSTLKIQPAKLEDSAVYLCASSFGQSYGYTFGSGTRLTVV.

This clonotype has more than one count but fewer than ten. The V and J genes are TRBV27 and TRBJ2-3; perhaps TRBD2 as D (6 bases). V was clipped by 6 bases and J by 0 bases, with 16 bases between them. The CDR3 is 16 amino acids. CDR1 and CDR2 from the germline V gene are MNHEY and SMNVEV (reference sequence). The chain's CDR3 is CASSRVAEPSTDTQYF. CDR3 bases: TGTGCCAGCAGCCGGGTAGCGGAACCTAGCACAGATACGCAGTATTTT.

This clonotype was seen ten or more times. The CDR3 DNA follows: TGTGCCAGCAGCAAACGAACAGGGAACACTGAAGCTTTCTTT. Encoded protein: CASSKRTGNTEAFF. This rearrangement joins TRBV21-1 to TRBJ1-1; the D call of TRBD1 is as the table states it, not checked on the DNA. TRBV21-1 is a pseudogene segment. The CDR3 covers 14 residues.

This clonotype was seen many times. This chain uses TRBV18 with TRBJ1-2, with a possible D match to TRBD1 (5 bases). The germline CDR1 and CDR2 sequences are KGHSH and LQKENI. V was clipped by 5 bases and J by 5 bases, with 15 bases between them. The CDR3 sequence is 14 residues long. This CDR3 is CASSSVLGGYGYTF. The CDR3 coding sequence is TGTGCCAGCTCAAGTGTGCTCGGGGGATATGGCTACACCTTC.

A few counts support this clonotype. The chain carries TRBV19 and TRBJ1-5; the match to TRBD1 covers 7 bases. The CDR3 contains 15 residues. Germline V gene lookup returns CDR1 LNHDA and CDR2 SQIVND (reference sequence). The V gene end was trimmed by 7 bases and the J gene end by 0 bases; junction bases not matched to a gene: 6. The CDR3 DNA is TGTGCCAGTACCCAAGGGACAGATAGCAATCAGCCCCAGCATTTT. It codes for CASTQGTDSNQPQHF.

This CDR3 is CAGWDRRETQYF. Here the CDR3 DNA reads TGTGCCGGGTGGGACAGACGAGAGACCCAGTACTTC. The chain carries TRBV11-3 and TRBJ2-5, with 7 bases aligning to TRBD1. After removal of 11 bases from V and 4 bases from J, the junction contained 7 bases not matched to a gene. The CDR3 length is 12 residues. Germline V gene data show CDR1 as SGHNT and CDR2 as YENEEA.

This clonotype was found many times. J is TRBJ2-3 and V is TRBV12-3 or TRBV12-4, with TRBD1 matching 8 bases. This CDR3 has 14 amino acids. V lost 11 bases to trimming and J lost 5 bases; unmatched junction nucleotides: 12. CDR3 coding DNA: TGTGCCTCCCGCCCCCAGGGGGCTTTAGATACGCAGTATTTT. Its translation: CASRPQGALDTQYF.

This clonotype was seen a handful of times. This chain connects TRBV7-2 to TRBJ2-3; D ambiguous. V gave up 2 bases and J gave up 4 bases, with 10 bases separating them. CDR1 SGHTA and CDR2 FQGNSA come from the germline V gene. The CDR3 totals 14 residues. The CDR3: CASSLRQRADTQYF. CDR3 sequence (DNA): TGTGCCAGCAGCTTACGGCAAAGGGCAGATACGCAGTATTTT.

The chain couples TRBV20-1 to TRBJ2-5; D remains unclear. V was pared by 6 bases and J by 3 bases, with 14 bases between. The CDR3 has 13 residues. Looked up from germline, CDR1 is DFQATT and CDR2 is SNEGSKA (reference sequence). The CDR3 sequence is CSAYVVSEETQYF. In DNA, the CDR3 is TGCAGTGCCTATGTGGTGTCAGAAGAGACCCAGTACTTC.

This clonotype has a count of ten or more. CDR3 region: CASSLKGYGGANVLTF. The CDR3 nucleotides read TGTGCCAGCAGTTTGAAGGGGTATGGTGGGGCCAACGTCCTGACTTTC. V is TRBV27 and J is TRBJ2-6; maybe TRBD1 (5 bases). With 3 bases removed from V and 3 bases from J, the gap between germline ends came to 12 bases. CDR1 MNHEY and CDR2 SMNVEV come from the germline V gene (reference sequence). The CDR3 is 16 residues long.